This TCR beta chain was captured in a study of blood T cell repertoires in COVID-19. The repertoire was sequenced with immunoSEQ multiplex PCR; TCRdb's copy has only in-frame clones and lacks some. The table includes about 240,000 clones, about 86% detected once. The CDR3 has 14 amino acids. Germline trimming cut 5 bases from V and 4 bases from J; bases unmatched to any gene: 8. Germline V CDR1 and CDR2: SGHDT, YYEEEE. This TCR came from a man aged 55 to 70 with acute or convalescent COVID-19. The rearrangement links TRBV5-6 to TRBJ2-5; TRBD1 matches 7 bases. The sequenced sample was peripheral blood. CDR3 protein: CASSSPGGRETQYF. CDR3 in DNA: TGTGCCAGCAGTTCCCCAGGGGGACGAGAGACCCAGTACTTC.